Presented here are 13 T cell receptor beta chains from one specimen sequenced in a study of cytomegalovirus exposure and HLA in healthy donors. The PCR had 60 Vbeta and 13 Jbeta primers. Libraries were prepared by immunoSEQ multiplex PCR; TCRdb keeps only in-frame clonotypes and omits some of them. The profile shows about 150,000 clones, 68% of them singletons. The sequenced sample was PBMCs. Source of these receptors: a man aged 55 to 70 in good health and CMV-seronegative.

The rearrangement joins TRBV30 to TRBJ1-2, with TRBD1 matching 7 bases. Germline CDR1 GTSNPN, CDR2 SVGIG (reference sequence). The CDR3 extends over 15 amino acids. The CDR3 DNA follows: TGTGGAACCGCTCAGGAGGGGGCTGTAGGCTATGGCTACACCTTC. Its protein product is CGTAQEGAVGYGYTF.

This sequence joins TRBV29-1 and TRBJ1-1, with 10 nucleotides matching TRBD1. The trim removed 6 bases at V and 5 bases at J, leaving 6 bases unmatched. The germline CDR1 and CDR2 sequences are SQVTM and ANQGSEA. The CDR3 covers 13 residues. The CDR3 DNA reads TGCAGCGTACGACAGGGGGCTGGGACTGAAGCTTTCTTT. It translates to CSVRQGAGTEAFF.

The chain joins TRBV7-3 to TRBJ1-3, with D tentatively TRBD1 (6 bases). V lost 1 base and J lost 1, with 17 bases in between. Germline CDR1 SGHTA, CDR2 FQGTGA. The CDR3 covers 18 residues. CDR3 DNA sequence: TGTGCCAGCAGCTTAAATTCTAGGACAGTTGATTCTGGAAACACCATATATTTT. Encoded protein: CASSLNSRTVDSGNTIYF.

This chain joins TRBV4-3 and TRBJ2-7; 7 positions match TRBD2. Germline loops: CDR1 LGHNA, CDR2 YSLEER. J gave up 0 bases and V 1 base, and 12 bases lay outside the gene matches. The CDR3 consists of 18 residues. This chain's CDR3 is CASSQGGPSGASSYEQYF. The CDR3 nucleotides read TGCGCCAGCAGCCAAGGGGGTCCTAGCGGTGCGAGCTCCTACGAGCAGTACTTC.

V is TRBV29-1 and J is TRBJ1-1, with 8 bases fitting TRBD1. The junction had 5 bases not matched to a gene; V was cut back by 7 bases and J by 1 base. CDR1 and CDR2 from the germline V gene are SQVTM and ANQGSEA. CDR3 length equals 13 residues. In DNA, the CDR3 is TGCAGCGCTGGGACAGGTCAGAACACTGAAGCTTTCTTT. Protein sequence: CSAGTGQNTEAFF.

CDR3 sequence: CASSQGGDPTNTIYF. The CDR3 DNA reads as TGTGCCAGCAGCCAAGGGGGCGACCCCACGAACACCATATATTTT. The chain combines TRBV11-1 with TRBJ1-3; 7 bases fit TRBD1. Germline-derived CDR1 and CDR2 are SGHAT and FQDESV (reference sequence). The ends lost 5 bases at V and 7 bases at J; junction bases unmatched: 11. There are 15 residues in the CDR3.

This sequence joins TRBV18 and TRBJ2-1, with D possibly matching TRBD2 (8 bases). CDR3 length: 16 amino acids. Trimming stripped 7 bases from V and 8 bases from J, with 24 bases between. CDR1 and CDR2 from the germline V gene are KGHSH and LQKENI. CDR3 residues: CASCLTGKRGLDEQFF. DNA of the CDR3: TGTGCCAGCTGTCTGACAGGGAAGCGGGGGTTGGATGAGCAGTTCTTC.

The CDR3 DNA is TGCGCCAGCAGGAACAGGGCCGAGAATTCACCCCTCCACTTT. It codes for CASRNRAENSPLHF. The chain combines TRBV4-1 with TRBJ1-6, with D possibly TRBD1 on 6 matching bases. This CDR3 has 14 amino acids. Germline lookup yields CDR1 MGHRA and CDR2 YSYEKL. Trimming took 6 bases from V and 7 from J, leaving 13 bases between them.

The J gene is TRBJ2-5, the V gene TRBV29-1, with 7 bases aligning to TRBD2. V shed 5 bases, J shed 5 bases, and the junction held 5 bases outside the gene matches. The germline gives CDR1 SQVTM, CDR2 ANQGSEA. The length of the CDR3 is 12 residues. The CDR3 DNA follows: TGCAGCGTTCGGGCGGGAGCTGAGACCCAGTACTTC. Protein sequence: CSVRAGAETQYF. The variable domain in full, with the rest retrieved from reference TRBV29-1 and TRBJ2-5, is SAVISQKPSRDICQRGTSLTIQCQVDSQVTMMFWYRQQPGQSLTLIATANQGSEATYESGFVIDKFPISRPNLTFSTLTVSNMSPEDSSIYLCSVRAGAETQYFGPGTRLLVL.

The V and J genes are TRBV30 and TRBJ1-1; no definite D call. Per germline, CDR1 GTSNPN and CDR2 SVGIG (reference sequence). Trimming removed 2 bases from V and 5 bases from J, with 15 bases in between. There are 14 residues in the CDR3. Written as DNA, the CDR3 is TGTGCCTGGAGTAGCATCGGGATGGAGACTGAAGCTTTCTTT. Protein product: CAWSSIGMETEAFF.

The chain couples TRBV30 to TRBJ2-7, with D possibly matching TRBD1 (5 bases). The ends were cut back, 7 bases at V and 2 bases at J, with 12 bases in the middle. Per germline, CDR1 GTSNPN and CDR2 SVGIG (reference sequence). This CDR3 has 12 residues. The CDR3 loop reads CAFAQGPYEQYF. The CDR3 nucleotides are TGTGCCTTCGCCCAGGGCCCCTACGAGCAGTACTTC.

V gene TRBV5-6 combines with J gene TRBJ2-6, with D perhaps TRBD2 (6 bases). CDR3 length: 16 residues. V dropped 1 base and J dropped 4 bases, with 12 bases sitting between them. Germline V lookup: CDR1 SGHDT, CDR2 YYEEEE. In DNA, the CDR3 is TGTGCCAGCAGCTTGAGGCGGGAATCAGGGGCCAACGTCCTGACTTTC. Translation: CASSLRRESGANVLTF. Supplemented by reference TRBV5-6 and TRBJ2-6, the full variable domain reads DAGVTQSPTHLIKTRGQQVTLRCSPKSGHDTVSWYQQALGQGPQFIFQYYEEEERQRGNFPDRFSGHQFPNYSSELNVNALLLGDSALYLCASSLRRESGANVLTFGAGSRLTVL.

J is TRBJ1-4 and V is TRBV28; 8 bases map to TRBD1. The junction had 7 bases not matched to a gene; V was cut back by 4 bases and J by 3 bases. The CDR3 contains 16 residues. From germline, CDR1 is MDHEN and CDR2 SYDVKM. CDR3 loop: CASSYQGAGSNEKLFF. In DNA, the CDR3 is TGTGCCAGCAGTTACCAGGGGGCCGGGTCTAATGAAAAACTGTTTTTT. Looking up the rest from reference TRBV28 and TRBJ1-4 gives the full variable domain: DVKVTQSSRYLVKRTGEKVFLECVQDMDHENMFWYRQDPGLGLRLIYFSYDVKMKEKGDIPEGYSVSREKKERFSLILESASTNQTSMYLCASSYQGAGSNEKLFFGSGTQLSVL.